Sequencing of this T cell receptor (beta chain) was carried out in a study of HIV-infected patients and healthy controls. General study points: A major limitation was that merely sixteen HIV-infected individuals were processed. Untreated HIV+ repertoires had roughly threefold fewer distinct CDR3s and lower Shannon diversity than healthy controls.

cDNA was made from about 500 ng RNA using alpha and beta constant primers. Each of the alpha and beta chains got its own library through chain-specific third strand synthesis with indices. Each cDNA molecule was barcoded, and a single primer pair amplified each chain. A single record per CDR3 protein comes from TCRdb applying MiXCR to the 5' RACE reads. The data contain tens of thousands of distinct CDR3 sequences, about 8.7% of them seen just once; the ten biggest clones take up about 4%. Whole blood was used without fractionation, so all unsorted peripheral T cells were included. The CDR3 runs 17 residues. Per the germline V gene, CDR1 is LNHNV and CDR2 is YYDKDF (reference sequence). V shed 1 base and J 0 bases; nucleotides not matched to a gene: 6. Notes on this clonotype: The antigen remains unidentified.

This TCR was recovered from an adult in good health. V is TRBV15 and J is TRBJ2-4, with 7 positions matching TRBD2. Source material: blood. CDR3 DNA: TGTGCCACCAGCAGAGGACGGGGGGAACTAGCCAAAAACATTCAGTACTTC. It specifies CATSRGRGELAKNIQYF.